The following is a T cell receptor (beta chain) sequence with its context. Its antigen is unknown. This sample is drawn from a study of shared clonotypes between healthy human individuals. For the study at large: Used for every donor were three CD4 naive, three CD4 memory, two CD8 naive and one CD8 memory plate. Regarding the study as a whole: Memory subsets generally showed lower estimated richness than naive subsets. The low donor count limited represented genetic and exposure-history diversity.

DNA at 200 ng, 25,000 to 35,000 T cell genomes, went into sorted-subset replicate PCRs. The repertoire was sequenced with immunoSEQ multiplex PCR; TCRdb's copy has only in-frame clones and lacks some. The sample includes 2 million to 2.5 million clones, nearly 97% of them seen just once. CDR3 size: 15 residues. Trimming left V 4 bases short and J 4 bases short, with 17 bases between. CDR1 and CDR2 (germline): SQVTM, ANQGSEA. What was sequenced was naive CD4+ T cells sorted from blood. The subset denotes: CD45RA+ positively selected. The sequence derives from a man between 18 and 35 years old in good health. V usage is TRBV29-1 and J usage is TRBJ1-3; D is undetermined. CDR3 DNA: TGCAGCGTTGCCCTCGGAAGCCTCGGGGGAAACACCATATATTTT. Encoded protein: CSVALGSLGGNTIYF.